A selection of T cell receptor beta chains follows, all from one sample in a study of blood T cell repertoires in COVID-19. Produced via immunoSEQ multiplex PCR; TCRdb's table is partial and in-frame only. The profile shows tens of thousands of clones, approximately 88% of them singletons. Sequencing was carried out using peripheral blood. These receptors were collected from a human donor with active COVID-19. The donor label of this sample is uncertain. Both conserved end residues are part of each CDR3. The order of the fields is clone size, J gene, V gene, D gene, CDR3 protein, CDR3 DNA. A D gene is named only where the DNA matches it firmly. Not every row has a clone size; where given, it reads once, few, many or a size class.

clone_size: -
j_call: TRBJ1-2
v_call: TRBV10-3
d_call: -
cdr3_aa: CAIGDRDISFYGYTF
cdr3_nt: TGTGCCATCGGGGACCGGGACATCTCCTTCTATGGCTACACCTTC

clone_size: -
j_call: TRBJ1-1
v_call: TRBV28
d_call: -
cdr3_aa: CASSYESNTEAFF
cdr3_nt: TGTGCCAGCAGTTATGAGAGTAACACTGAAGCTTTCTTT

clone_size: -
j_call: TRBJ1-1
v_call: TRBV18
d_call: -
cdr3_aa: CASSPDGATEAFF
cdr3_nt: TGTGCCAGCTCACCAGATGGGGCCACTGAAGCTTTCTTT

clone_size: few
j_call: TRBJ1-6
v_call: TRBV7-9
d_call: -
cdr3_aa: CASSSSLEGMPLHF
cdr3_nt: TGTGCCAGCAGCTCATCCTTGGAGGGAATGCCCCTCCACTTT

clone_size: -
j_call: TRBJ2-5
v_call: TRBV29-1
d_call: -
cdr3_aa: CSVRRGQETQYF
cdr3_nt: TGCAGCGTTCGGCGGGGCCAAGAGACCCAGTACTTC

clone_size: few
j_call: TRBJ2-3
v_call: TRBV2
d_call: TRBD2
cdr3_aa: CASSWGGTDTQYF
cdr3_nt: TGTGCCAGTTCCTGGGGGGGGACAGATACGCAGTATTTT

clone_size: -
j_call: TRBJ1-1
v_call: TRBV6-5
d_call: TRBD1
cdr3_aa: CAGGTGRVEAFF
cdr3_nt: TGTGCCGGTGGGACAGGCCGCGTTGAAGCTTTCTTT

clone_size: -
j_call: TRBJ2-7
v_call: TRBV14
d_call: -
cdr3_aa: CASSQDWLREQYF
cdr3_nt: TGTGCCAGCAGCCAGGACTGGCTACGAGAGCAGTACTTC

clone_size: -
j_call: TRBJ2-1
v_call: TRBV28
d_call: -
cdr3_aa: CASKASSYNEQFF
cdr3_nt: TGTGCCAGCAAAGCTAGCTCCTACAATGAGCAGTTCTTC

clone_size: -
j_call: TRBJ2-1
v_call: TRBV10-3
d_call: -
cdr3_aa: CAIDRGTEQFF
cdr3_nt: TGTGCCATCGACCGGGGGACTGAGCAGTTCTTC

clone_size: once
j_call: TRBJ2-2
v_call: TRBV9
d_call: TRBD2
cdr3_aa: CASSVTSGGNTGELFF
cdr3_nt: TGTGCCAGCAGCGTGACTAGCGGGGGGAACACCGGGGAGCTGTTTTTT

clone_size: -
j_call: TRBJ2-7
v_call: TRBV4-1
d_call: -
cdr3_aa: CASSPPDGSSYEQYF
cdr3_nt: TGCGCCAGCAGCCCGCCTGACGGGAGCTCCTACGAGCAGTACTTC

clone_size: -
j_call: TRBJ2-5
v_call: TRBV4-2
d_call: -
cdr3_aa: CASSQDLLETQYF
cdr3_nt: TGTGCCAGCAGCCAAGATCTGTTGGAGACCCAGTACTTC

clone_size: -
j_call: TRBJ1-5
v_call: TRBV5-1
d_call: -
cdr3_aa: CASSLSVDQPQHF
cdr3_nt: TGCGCCAGCAGCTTGTCAGTGGATCAGCCCCAGCATTTT

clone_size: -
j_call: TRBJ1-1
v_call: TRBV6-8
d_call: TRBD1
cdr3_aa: CASTSDRDVAEAFF
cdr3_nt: TGTGCCAGCACCAGCGACAGGGACGTCGCTGAAGCTTTCTTT

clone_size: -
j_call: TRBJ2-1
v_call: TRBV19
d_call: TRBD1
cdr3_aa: CASSIIGTAINEQFF
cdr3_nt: TGTGCCAGTAGTATCATCGGGACAGCCATCAATGAGCAGTTCTTC

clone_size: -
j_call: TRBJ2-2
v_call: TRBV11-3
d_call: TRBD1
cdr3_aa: CASSSTGVRELFF
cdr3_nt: TGTGCCAGCAGCTCGACAGGGGTTAGGGAGCTGTTTTTT

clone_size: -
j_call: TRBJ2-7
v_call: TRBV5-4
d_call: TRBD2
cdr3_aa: CASSQGLAGPSQYEQYF
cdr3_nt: TGTGCCAGCAGCCAGGGACTAGCGGGACCAAGTCAATACGAGCAGTACTTC

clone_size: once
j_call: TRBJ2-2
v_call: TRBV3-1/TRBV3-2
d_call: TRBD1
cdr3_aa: CASSQDLNRGPGELFF
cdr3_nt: TGTGCCAGCAGCCAAGATTTAAACAGGGGGCCCGGGGAGCTGTTTTTT

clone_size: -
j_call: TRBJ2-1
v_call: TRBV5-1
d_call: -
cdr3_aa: CASSLERNEQFF
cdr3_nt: TGCGCCAGCAGCTTGGAGAGGAATGAGCAGTTCTTC

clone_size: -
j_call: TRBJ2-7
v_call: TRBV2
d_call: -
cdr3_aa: CASSTGHSASYEQYF
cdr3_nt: TGTGCCAGCAGCACAGGGCATTCCGCCTCCTACGAGCAGTACTTC

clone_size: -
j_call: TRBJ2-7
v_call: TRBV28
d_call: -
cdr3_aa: CASSRRGGPAWGGQYF
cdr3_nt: TGTGCCAGCAGCCGTCGGGGAGGACCCGCTTGGGGAGGGCAGTACTTC

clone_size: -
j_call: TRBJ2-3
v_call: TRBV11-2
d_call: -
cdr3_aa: CASSLGRGGGTDTQYF
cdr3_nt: TGTGCCAGCAGCTTAGGGCGCGGGGGCGGCACAGATACGCAGTATTTT

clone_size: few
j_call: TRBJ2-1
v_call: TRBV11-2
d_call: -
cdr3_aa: CASSKDRDNQFF
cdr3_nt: TGTGCCAGCAGCAAGGACCGGGATAATCAGTTCTTC

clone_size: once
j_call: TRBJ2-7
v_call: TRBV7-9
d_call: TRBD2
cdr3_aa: CASSFASGDSYEQYF
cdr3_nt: TGTGCCAGCAGCTTTGCTAGCGGAGATTCCTACGAGCAGTACTTC

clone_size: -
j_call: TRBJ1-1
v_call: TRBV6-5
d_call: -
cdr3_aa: CASRMRLNTEAFF
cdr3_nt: TGTGCCAGCAGAATGAGGCTGAACACTGAAGCTTTCTTT

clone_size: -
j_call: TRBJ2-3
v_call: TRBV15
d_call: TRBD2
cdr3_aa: CATSRGSLAGPGSTDTQYF
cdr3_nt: TGTGCCACCAGCAGAGGTTCCCTAGCGGGACCTGGGAGCACAGATACGCAGTATTTT

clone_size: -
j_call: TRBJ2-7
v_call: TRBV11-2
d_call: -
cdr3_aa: CASSFTRSSYEQYF
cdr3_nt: TGTGCCAGCAGCTTTACACGGAGCTCCTACGAGCAGTACTTC

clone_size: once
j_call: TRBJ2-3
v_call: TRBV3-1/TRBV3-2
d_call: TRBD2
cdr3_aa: CASSRGGTSTDTQYF
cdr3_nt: TGTGCCAGCAGCCGCGGGGGGACTAGCACAGATACGCAGTATTTT

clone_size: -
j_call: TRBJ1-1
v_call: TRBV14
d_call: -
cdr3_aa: CASSNQGKGTEAFF
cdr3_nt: TGTGCCAGCAGTAATCAGGGCAAAGGCACTGAAGCTTTCTTT

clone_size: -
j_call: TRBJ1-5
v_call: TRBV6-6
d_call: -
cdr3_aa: CASSYSSSPNQPQHF
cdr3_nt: TGTGCCAGCAGTTACTCGTCGAGTCCCAATCAGCCCCAGCATTTT

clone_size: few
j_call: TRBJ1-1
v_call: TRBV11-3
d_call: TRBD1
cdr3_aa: CASTSGGRVVTEAFF
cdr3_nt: TGTGCCAGCACGTCAGGGGGTCGGGTAGTCACTGAAGCTTTCTTT

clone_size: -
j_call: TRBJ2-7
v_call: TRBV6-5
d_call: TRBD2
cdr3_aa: CASSYWEGTGYEQYF
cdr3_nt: TGTGCCAGCAGTTACTGGGAGGGCACAGGCTACGAGCAGTACTTC

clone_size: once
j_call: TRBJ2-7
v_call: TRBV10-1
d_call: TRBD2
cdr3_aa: CARGGVPDYEQYF
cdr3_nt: TGCGCCAGGGGGGGGGTACCCGACTACGAGCAGTACTTC

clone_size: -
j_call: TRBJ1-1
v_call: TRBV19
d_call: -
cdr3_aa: CAVQAGVLGTEAFF
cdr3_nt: TGTGCCGTCCAGGCAGGGGTTCTGGGTACTGAAGCTTTCTTT

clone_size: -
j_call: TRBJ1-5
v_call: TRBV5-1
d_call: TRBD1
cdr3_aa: CASREGTGQNQPQHF
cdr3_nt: TGCGCCAGCAGAGAAGGGACAGGGCAAAATCAGCCCCAGCATTTT

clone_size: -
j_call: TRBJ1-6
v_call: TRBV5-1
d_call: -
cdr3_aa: CASSTAGLDSPLHF
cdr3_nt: TGCGCCAGCAGCACGGCAGGGCTGGATTCACCCCTCCACTTT

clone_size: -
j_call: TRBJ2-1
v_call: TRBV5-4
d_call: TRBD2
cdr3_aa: CASSWGLAHEQFF
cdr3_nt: TGTGCCAGCAGCTGGGGACTAGCCCATGAGCAGTTCTTC

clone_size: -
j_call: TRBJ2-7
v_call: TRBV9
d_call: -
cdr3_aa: CASSVVRVFEQYF
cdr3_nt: TGTGCCAGCAGCGTAGTCCGGGTTTTCGAGCAGTACTTC

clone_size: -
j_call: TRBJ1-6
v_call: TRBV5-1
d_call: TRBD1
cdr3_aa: CASSFRAGTANSPLHF
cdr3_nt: TGCGCCAGCAGCTTTCGGGCTGGGACAGCAAATTCACCCCTCCACTTT

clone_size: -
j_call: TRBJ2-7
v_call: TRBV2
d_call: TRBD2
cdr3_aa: CASSGLAGYEQYF
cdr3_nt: TGTGCCAGCAGCGGACTAGCGGGCTACGAGCAGTACTTC

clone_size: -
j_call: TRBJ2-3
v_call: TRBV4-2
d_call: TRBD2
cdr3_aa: CASSQDSQAGATQYF
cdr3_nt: TGTGCCAGCAGCCAAGATTCTCAAGCGGGAGCTACGCAGTATTTT

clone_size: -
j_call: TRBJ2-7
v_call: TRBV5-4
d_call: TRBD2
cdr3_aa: CASRYGLADEQYF
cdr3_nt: TGTGCCAGCAGATACGGCCTAGCGGACGAGCAGTACTTC